Listed below are T cell receptor beta chains from one sample, sequenced in a study of Ad26.COV2.S vaccination and SARS-CoV-2 variants. Generated by immunoSEQ multiplex PCR, the TCRdb table keeps only in-frame clones and is missing some. The sample lists roughly 400,000 clones; about 92% were seen once. Sample: peripheral blood, taken in a trial of Ad26.COV2.S vaccine versus placebo. The receptors here all came from a person between 18 and 65 years old who received the Ad26.COV2.S COVID-19 vaccine or a placebo. Each CDR3 is given with its conserved first and last residue. Each record gives: clone size, V gene, J gene, D gene, CDR3 DNA, CDR3 protein. A D gene is named only where the DNA matches it firmly. Clone size appears in some rows only: once, few, many, or a class for an expanded clone.

abundance: NA; v_gene: TRBV6-4; j_gene: TRBJ2-1; d_gene: NA; CDR3nt: TGTGCCAGCAGCCCCCCGCGGGGCCACTCTCCTATGTACAATGAGCAGTTCTTC; CDR3aa: CASSPPRGHSPMYNEQFF
abundance: NA; v_gene: TRBV10-3; j_gene: TRBJ1-5; d_gene: NA; CDR3nt: TGTGCCATCAGTGCTTGGGAAAATCAGCCCCAGCATTTT; CDR3aa: CAISAWENQPQHF
abundance: NA; v_gene: TRBV12-5; j_gene: TRBJ2-6; d_gene: NA; CDR3nt: TGTGCTAGTGGTTTAGGGGAATCTGGGGCCAACGTCCTGACTTTC; CDR3aa: CASGLGESGANVLTF
abundance: once; v_gene: TRBV7-9; j_gene: TRBJ2-5; d_gene: NA; CDR3nt: TGTGCCAGCAGCTTATCGGAGACCCAGTACTTC; CDR3aa: CASSLSETQYF
abundance: NA; v_gene: TRBV2; j_gene: TRBJ1-3; d_gene: NA; CDR3nt: TGTGCCAGCACTATACACCGCTCTGGAAACACCATATATTTT; CDR3aa: CASTIHRSGNTIYF
abundance: NA; v_gene: TRBV6-2/TRBV6-3; j_gene: TRBJ2-4; d_gene: NA; CDR3nt: TGTGCCAGCAGTTCCTGGGGGGAGAACATTCAGTACTTC; CDR3aa: CASSSWGENIQYF
abundance: few; v_gene: TRBV6-1; j_gene: TRBJ1-1; d_gene: NA; CDR3nt: TGTGCCAGCAGTGATGATTCCCGCCCGGGACGCATGAACACTGAAGCTTTCTTT; CDR3aa: CASSDDSRPGRMNTEAFF
abundance: NA; v_gene: TRBV30; j_gene: TRBJ1-4; d_gene: NA; CDR3nt: TGTGCCTGGAGCCCTACCGGGACCGGATTTGAAAAACTGTTTTTT; CDR3aa: CAWSPTGTGFEKLFF
abundance: NA; v_gene: TRBV19; j_gene: TRBJ2-5; d_gene: TRBD2; CDR3nt: TGTGCTAGTAGTATGTGGCTAGCGGGGGGCGTCCAAGAGACCCAGTACTTC; CDR3aa: CASSMWLAGGVQETQYF
abundance: NA; v_gene: TRBV6-2/TRBV6-3; j_gene: TRBJ1-5; d_gene: NA; CDR3nt: TGTGCCAGCAGTTACAGCCCAAATCAGCCCCAGCATTTT; CDR3aa: CASSYSPNQPQHF
abundance: NA; v_gene: TRBV10-3; j_gene: TRBJ2-3; d_gene: TRBD1; CDR3nt: TGTGCCATCAGTGATTTCACTTGGACAGGGTCTTCCTTAGGTACGCAGTATTTT; CDR3aa: CAISDFTWTGSSLGTQYF
abundance: NA; v_gene: TRBV9; j_gene: TRBJ2-1; d_gene: NA; CDR3nt: TGTGCCAGCAGCGTAACCCCACGGGAGCAGTTCTTC; CDR3aa: CASSVTPREQFF
abundance: NA; v_gene: TRBV30; j_gene: TRBJ1-5; d_gene: NA; CDR3nt: TGTGCCTGGAGTGGGGGCCCCAATCAGCCCCAGCATTTT; CDR3aa: CAWSGGPNQPQHF
abundance: NA; v_gene: TRBV28; j_gene: TRBJ2-3; d_gene: NA; CDR3nt: TGTGCCAGCGGGGCTACAGCTAGCACAGATACGCAGTATTTT; CDR3aa: CASGATASTDTQYF
abundance: NA; v_gene: TRBV6-5; j_gene: TRBJ2-1; d_gene: TRBD2; CDR3nt: TGTGCCAGCAGTTACTCGCGGACTAGCGGGGGGAGTGAGCAGTTCTTC; CDR3aa: CASSYSRTSGGSEQFF
abundance: NA; v_gene: TRBV7-2; j_gene: TRBJ2-7; d_gene: NA; CDR3nt: TGTGCCAGCAGCTTAGAGGACAGACCCATTTATTACTACGAGCAGTACTTC; CDR3aa: CASSLEDRPIYYYEQYF
abundance: NA; v_gene: TRBV7-8; j_gene: TRBJ1-3; d_gene: NA; CDR3nt: TGTGCCAGCTCTCTATATCAAGGAAACACCATATATTTT; CDR3aa: CASSLYQGNTIYF
abundance: NA; v_gene: TRBV18; j_gene: TRBJ2-1; d_gene: NA; CDR3nt: TGTGCCAGCTCACCAAATCAACAACGGAATGAGCAGTTCTTC; CDR3aa: CASSPNQQRNEQFF
abundance: NA; v_gene: TRBV28; j_gene: TRBJ2-5; d_gene: NA; CDR3nt: TGTGCCAGCAGCGTTCAAGAGACCCAGTACTTC; CDR3aa: CASSVQETQYF
abundance: once; v_gene: TRBV6-5; j_gene: TRBJ1-1; d_gene: NA; CDR3nt: TGTGCCAGCAGTTACTCGCACGGAATGAACACTGAAGCTTTCTTT; CDR3aa: CASSYSHGMNTEAFF
abundance: NA; v_gene: TRBV18; j_gene: TRBJ2-7; d_gene: TRBD2; CDR3nt: TGTGCCAGCTCACAAATAACCACTGGGGGGGGAGAGCAGTACTTC; CDR3aa: CASSQITTGGGEQYF
abundance: NA; v_gene: TRBV2; j_gene: TRBJ2-3; d_gene: TRBD2; CDR3nt: TGTGCCAGCAGTCTGCTGTCCCCGGGGGGGGGCACAGATACGCAGTATTTT; CDR3aa: CASSLLSPGGGTDTQYF
abundance: NA; v_gene: TRBV28; j_gene: TRBJ1-4; d_gene: NA; CDR3nt: TGTGCCAGCAGTTTAGGGGGAAGGCCTGAAAAACTGTTTTTT; CDR3aa: CASSLGGRPEKLFF
abundance: NA; v_gene: TRBV6-2/TRBV6-3; j_gene: TRBJ1-5; d_gene: NA; CDR3nt: TGTGCCGGCAGTCCAGACAGAGACAATCAGCCCCAGCATTTT; CDR3aa: CAGSPDRDNQPQHF
abundance: NA; v_gene: TRBV30; j_gene: TRBJ2-1; d_gene: NA; CDR3nt: TGTGCCTGGAGTTTCGGGCCCGGCTCCTACAATGAGCAGTTCTTC; CDR3aa: CAWSFGPGSYNEQFF
abundance: NA; v_gene: TRBV2; j_gene: TRBJ1-1; d_gene: NA; CDR3nt: TGTGCCAGCAGTGAAAATATAGGGGACACTGAAGCTTTCTTT; CDR3aa: CASSENIGDTEAFF
abundance: NA; v_gene: TRBV18; j_gene: TRBJ2-7; d_gene: NA; CDR3nt: TGTGCCAGCTCCCCCCCTAGCTCCTACGAGCAGTACTTC; CDR3aa: CASSPPSSYEQYF
abundance: NA; v_gene: TRBV12-3/TRBV12-4; j_gene: TRBJ2-3; d_gene: NA; CDR3nt: TGTGCCAGCAGTTTAGTTGATACGCAGTATTTT; CDR3aa: CASSLVDTQYF
abundance: NA; v_gene: TRBV6-2/TRBV6-3; j_gene: TRBJ2-7; d_gene: NA; CDR3nt: TGTGCCAGCAGTTATTCCGCCGGAGCGACCTACGAGCAGTACTTC; CDR3aa: CASSYSAGATYEQYF
abundance: NA; v_gene: TRBV5-8; j_gene: TRBJ1-4; d_gene: NA; CDR3nt: TGTGCCAGCAGCTTGAGGGGAACTAATGAAAAACTGTTTTTT; CDR3aa: CASSLRGTNEKLFF
abundance: NA; v_gene: TRBV30; j_gene: TRBJ1-1; d_gene: NA; CDR3nt: TGTGCCTGGAGGGGGTTCGAGAACACTGAAGCTTTCTTT; CDR3aa: CAWRGFENTEAFF
abundance: NA; v_gene: TRBV29-1; j_gene: TRBJ1-1; d_gene: TRBD1; CDR3nt: TGCAGCGCTAGAGACAGGGTCGCCACTGAAGCTTTCTTT; CDR3aa: CSARDRVATEAFF
abundance: NA; v_gene: TRBV4-3; j_gene: TRBJ2-3; d_gene: NA; CDR3nt: TGCGCCAGCAGCCAAGTACACTCCAGGGGAAGGGGATTCACAGATACGCAGTATTTT; CDR3aa: CASSQVHSRGRGFTDTQYF
abundance: NA; v_gene: TRBV27; j_gene: TRBJ1-2; d_gene: NA; CDR3nt: TGTGCCAGCAGTCCACGACCGACCTTCTATGGCTACACCTTC; CDR3aa: CASSPRPTFYGYTF
abundance: NA; v_gene: TRBV7-9; j_gene: TRBJ2-7; d_gene: TRBD1; CDR3nt: TGTGCCAGCAGCTTGCTCGGGACAGGCGACGAGCAGTACTTC; CDR3aa: CASSLLGTGDEQYF
abundance: NA; v_gene: TRBV11-3; j_gene: TRBJ1-5; d_gene: NA; CDR3nt: TGTGCCAGCAGCTTTCGGGGGGGTGGGAAGCCCCAGCATTTT; CDR3aa: CASSFRGGGKPQHF
abundance: once; v_gene: TRBV14; j_gene: TRBJ2-3; d_gene: NA; CDR3nt: TGTGCCAGCAGCCAAGATTGGGGCACCCTCCCAGATACGCAGTATTTT; CDR3aa: CASSQDWGTLPDTQYF
abundance: once; v_gene: TRBV12-5; j_gene: TRBJ1-2; d_gene: NA; CDR3nt: TGTGCTAGTGGTTTGGTGTCGGGACAAAACTATGGCTACACCTTC; CDR3aa: CASGLVSGQNYGYTF
abundance: few; v_gene: TRBV19; j_gene: TRBJ1-3; d_gene: NA; CDR3nt: TGTGCCAGTAGTCCTAGTGAGGGGGCTGGAAACACCATATATTTT; CDR3aa: CASSPSEGAGNTIYF
abundance: NA; v_gene: TRBV14; j_gene: TRBJ2-1; d_gene: NA; CDR3nt: TGTGCCAGCAGCCCTTTCCGGACAAATTACAATGAGCAGTTCTTC; CDR3aa: CASSPFRTNYNEQFF
abundance: NA; v_gene: TRBV5-1; j_gene: TRBJ2-1; d_gene: TRBD2; CDR3nt: TGCGCCAGCAGCTTGGCTAGCGGGGGGGCTCGTGAGCAGTTCTTC; CDR3aa: CASSLASGGAREQFF
abundance: NA; v_gene: TRBV9; j_gene: TRBJ2-7; d_gene: NA; CDR3nt: TGTGCCAGCAGCGCCAGGACAGGGCGGGAGGTCGAGCAGTACTTC; CDR3aa: CASSARTGREVEQYF
abundance: NA; v_gene: TRBV7-2; j_gene: TRBJ1-2; d_gene: TRBD1; CDR3nt: TGTGCCAGCAGCCAGGGGGTAGGGAACTATGGCTACACCTTC; CDR3aa: CASSQGVGNYGYTF